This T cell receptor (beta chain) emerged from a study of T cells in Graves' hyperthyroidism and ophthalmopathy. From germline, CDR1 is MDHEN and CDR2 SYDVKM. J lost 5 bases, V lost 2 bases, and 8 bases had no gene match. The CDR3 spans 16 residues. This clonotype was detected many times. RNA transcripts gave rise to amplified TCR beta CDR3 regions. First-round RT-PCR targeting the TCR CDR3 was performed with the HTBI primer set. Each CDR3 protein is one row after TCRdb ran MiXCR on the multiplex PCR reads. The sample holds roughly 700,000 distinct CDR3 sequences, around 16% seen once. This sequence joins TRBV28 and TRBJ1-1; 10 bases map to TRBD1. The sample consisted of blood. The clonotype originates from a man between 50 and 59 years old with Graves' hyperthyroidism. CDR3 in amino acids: CASSLPGDRGRTEAFF. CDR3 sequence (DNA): TGTGCCAGCAGTTTACCCGGGGACAGGGGAAGGACTGAAGCTTTCTTT.